Given below is one T cell receptor (beta chain) in context. The antigen is unknown. The data originate from a study of shared clonotypes between healthy human individuals. General observations from the study: Clonotype sharing among donors was thought likely to change with sequencing depth. Generally, estimated richness proved larger in naive subsets than it did in memory subsets.

In the sorted-subset replicate PCRs, about 190 ng DNA, roughly 30,000 T cell genomes, was used. Some clones are missing from TCRdb's copy, which holds only in-frame ones; the method was immunoSEQ multiplex PCR. The table lists a few million clones, approximately 90% of them singletons. The V and J ends lost 5 bases and 8 bases, in that order; junction bases with no gene match: 2. Germline V gene lookup returns CDR1 MNHEY and CDR2 SVGAGI. This CDR3 region has 14 residues. Healthy adults negative for HIV, lacking recent acute infections or vaccinations, served as donors. This chain joins TRBV6-5 and TRBJ1-6, with 11 positions matching TRBD1. The sequence was collected from a man between 18 and 29 years old in good health. The material sequenced was naive CD4+ T cells sorted from blood. The subset is: CD45RA+ positively selected. The chain's CDR3 is CASSRGQGDSPLHF. The CDR3 nucleotides read TGTGCCAGCAGTCGGGGACAGGGGGATTCACCCCTCCACTTT.